This T cell receptor beta chain was recovered during a study of blood T cells in healthy people across ages. The second PCR ran about 7 to 12 cycles with a sample-barcoded 5' primer and J-beta primers. Unique molecular identifiers of 12 random nucleotides labeled each cDNA. TCRdb redid the calling of the 5' RACE reads with MiXCR, one entry per CDR3 protein. The sample has a few hundred thousand distinct CDR3 sequences; over 45% are singletons. The CDR3 spans 15 residues. V gave up 5 bases and J gave up 6 bases; unmatched junction bases: 10. The V gene's germline CDR1 is SGHTA and CDR2 FQGNSA. There were at least 6 micrograms of total RNA extracted from every sample.

The chain is built from TRBV7-2 and TRBJ2-7, with TRBD1 identical over 10 bases. This clonotype was obtained from a man in his sixties in good health. Sequencing was carried out using blood. CDR3 DNA: TGTGCCAGCAGCCCGACAGGGGGCAACAGATGCGAGCAGTACTTC. It specifies CASSPTGGNRCEQYF.